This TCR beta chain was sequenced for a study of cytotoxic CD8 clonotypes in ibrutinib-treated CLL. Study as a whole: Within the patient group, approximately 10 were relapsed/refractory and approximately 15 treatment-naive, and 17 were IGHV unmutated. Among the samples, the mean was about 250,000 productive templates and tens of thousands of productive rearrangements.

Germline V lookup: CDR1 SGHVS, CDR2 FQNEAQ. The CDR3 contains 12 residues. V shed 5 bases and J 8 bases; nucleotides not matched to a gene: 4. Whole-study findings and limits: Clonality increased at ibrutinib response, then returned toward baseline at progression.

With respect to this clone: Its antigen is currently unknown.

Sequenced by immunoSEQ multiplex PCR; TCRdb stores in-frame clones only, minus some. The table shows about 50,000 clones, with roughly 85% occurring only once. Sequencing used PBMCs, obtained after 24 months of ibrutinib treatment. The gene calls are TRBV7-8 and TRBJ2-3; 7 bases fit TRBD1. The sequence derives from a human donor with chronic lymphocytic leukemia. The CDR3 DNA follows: TGTGCCAGCAGCCTACAGGGGAGTACGCAGTATTTT. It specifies CASSLQGSTQYF.